The 14 T cell receptor beta chains below were found in one sample sequenced in a study of blood T cell repertoires in COVID-19. Profiling relied on immunoSEQ multiplex PCR, and the TCRdb table lists in-frame clones only, not all of them. The sample includes a few hundred thousand clones, about four fifths seen only once; the top ten take roughly 5.1%. The sample consisted of PBMCs or T cells enriched from blood (not recorded which). These receptors originate from a woman in her fifties or sixties who had recovered from COVID-19.

The genes are TRBV3-1 (or the pseudogene TRBV3-2) and TRBJ1-2; D perhaps matches TRBD1 (5 bases). The CDR3 runs 17 residues. V shed 4 bases and J shed 5 bases, with 23 bases lying between them. Germline CDR1 LGHDT, CDR2 YNNKEL (reference sequence). The CDR3 DNA is TGTGCCAGCAGCCCGTCCTGGGAATACAGGTCGAATTATGGCTACACCTTC. It codes for CASSPSWEYRSNYGYTF.

The V gene is TRBV6-2 or TRBV6-3, the J gene TRBJ2-1; 8 bases agree with TRBD2. The CDR3 has 16 amino acids. V shed 2 bases and J 7 bases; nucleotides not matched to a gene: 10. Germline assignment: CDR1 MNHEY and CDR2 SVGEGT. CDR3 in amino acids: CASSYPPGLEHNEQFF. The DNA for the CDR3 is TGTGCCAGCAGTTACCCCCCGGGACTAGAACATAATGAGCAGTTCTTC.

This chain connects TRBV5-5 to TRBJ2-7; TRBD1 is a possible D gene (5 bases). The V gene's germline CDR1 is SGHKS and CDR2 YYEKEE (reference sequence). Trimming pared 1 base from V and 3 bases from J, leaving 11 bases between. The CDR3 covers 14 residues. CDR3 nucleotides: TGTGCCAGCAGCTTGTATCAGGGTGACTACGAGCAGTACTTC. Amino acid sequence: CASSLYQGDYEQYF.

This clone was observed a single time. Here the CDR3 DNA reads TGTGCCAGCAGTTATATTCAGGACTCCAACTATGGCTACACCTTC. This translates into CASSYIQDSNYGYTF. V and J are TRBV6-6 and TRBJ1-2; D not certain. Trimming left V 3 bases short and J 2 bases short, with 13 bases between. Germline V gene lookup returns CDR1 MNHNY and CDR2 SVGAGI (reference sequence). The CDR3 runs to 15 residues.

The gene calls are TRBV10-3 and TRBJ1-5; D not resolved. The CDR3 totals 14 residues. Germline V CDR1 and CDR2: ENHRY, SYGVKD. V was pared by 0 bases and J by 9 bases, with 12 bases between. CDR3 region: CAISESGQSGPQHF. In DNA, the CDR3 is TGTGCCATCAGTGAGTCAGGCCAATCGGGGCCCCAGCATTTT.

This clone was picked up one time. This rearrangement joins TRBV19 to TRBJ2-5; 8 bases fit TRBD1. This CDR3 comprises 15 residues. After removal of 6 bases from V and 4 bases from J, the junction contained 10 bases not matched to a gene. Germline CDR1 reads LNHDA; CDR2 reads SQIVND (reference sequence). For the CDR3, the DNA is TGTGCCAGTAGGGGACAGGTCGTGGGGAGAGAGACCCAGTACTTC. It encodes CASRGQVVGRETQYF.

The V call is TRBV4-2, the J call TRBJ1-4; D is ambiguous. The V gene lost 0 bases and the J gene lost 5 bases, with 7 bases spanning the gap. CDR1 and CDR2 (germline): LGHNA, YNFKEQ. The CDR3 loop spans 14 amino acids. The CDR3 nucleotides are TGTGCCAGCAGCCAAGATCGGGTAAATGAAAAACTGTTTTTT. It translates to CASSQDRVNEKLFF.

This clone appeared a few times. An end of the junction does not agree with germline; a read error may underlie this. The rearrangement uses TRBV19 and TRBJ1-1, with D perhaps TRBD1 (5 bases). The length of the CDR3 is 14 residues. CDR1 is LNHDA, CDR2 SQIVND, per germline (reference sequence). This CDR3 reads CASIIAGINTEAFF. The DNA for the CDR3 is TGTGCCAGTATTATAGCAGGGATCAACACTGAAGCTTTCTTT.

The gene calls are TRBV6-2 or TRBV6-3 and TRBJ2-1; unclear D gene. This CDR3 comprises 13 residues. V lost 6 bases and J 0 bases, leaving 6 bases between the germline ends. Germline V gene data show CDR1 as MNHEY and CDR2 as SVGEGT. CDR3 amino acids: CASSYVSYNEQFF. CDR3 sequence (DNA): TGTGCCAGCAGCTATGTCTCCTACAATGAGCAGTTCTTC.

The chain links TRBV5-4 to TRBJ1-2; 10 nucleotides match TRBD1. The CDR3 spans 16 residues. J lost 4 bases, V lost 0 bases, and 6 bases had no gene match. Germline V gene data show CDR1 as SGHNT and CDR2 as YYREEE (reference sequence). This CDR3 is CASSLGWDRGTYGYTF. The CDR3 DNA reads as TGTGCCAGCAGCTTGGGTTGGGACAGGGGTACCTATGGCTACACCTTC.

The CDR3 spells CAISLGQSDYGYTF. The DNA for the CDR3 is TGTGCCATCAGCCTGGGACAGAGCGACTATGGCTACACCTTC. The chain carries TRBV10-3 and TRBJ1-2; TRBD1 aligns across 7 bases. V dropped 6 bases and J dropped 3; count of bases not matched to a gene: 7. Looked up from germline, CDR1 is ENHRY and CDR2 is SYGVKD. This CDR3 has 14 residues.

V gene TRBV6-1 combines with J gene TRBJ2-7; D not certain. V shed 0 bases and J shed 6 bases, with 9 bases lying between them. In germline, CDR1 is MNHNS, CDR2 SASEGT. The length of the CDR3 is 13 residues. The CDR3 DNA sequence: TGTGCCAGCAGTGAAGCCCCCTGGAGCGAGCAGTACTTC. Translating gives CASSEAPWSEQYF.

The chain combines TRBV6-4 with TRBJ1-5, with TRBD1 matching 9 bases. This CDR3 has 15 amino acids. The trim removed 6 bases at V and 1 base at J, leaving 4 bases unmatched. The germline V gene has CDR1 MRHNA and CDR2 SNTAGT. CDR3 protein: CASSQTGGSNQPQHF. The CDR3 DNA reads as TGTGCCAGCAGCCAGACAGGGGGGAGCAATCAGCCCCAGCATTTT.

The chain couples TRBV7-9 to TRBJ1-2, with D perhaps TRBD1 (5 bases). This CDR3 region has 13 residues. Germline V gene data show CDR1 as SEHNR and CDR2 as FQNEAQ (reference sequence). V lost 5 bases and J 8 bases, leaving 15 bases between the germline ends. CDR3 in amino acids: CASSADPPGGYTF. The CDR3, as DNA: TGTGCCAGCAGCGCCGACCCCCCAGGGGGCTACACCTTC.